This T cell receptor beta chain was identified in a study of blood T cell repertoires in COVID-19. Across the whole study: Samples came from the United States, Italy and Spain, spanning acute and convalescent COVID-19. PBMCs, B-cell-depleted T cells, or T cells provided the cDNA or gDNA that made up the material.

Deletions cut 10 bases from V and 8 bases from J, with 9 bases between. Germline CDR1 SNHLY, CDR2 FYNNEI. This CDR3 spans 10 amino acids. Authors' processing steps: For nucleated cells, counts were estimated from reference gene primer amplification. Only in-frame clones appear in the TCRdb table, and some are missing; sequencing was by immunoSEQ multiplex PCR. V and J calls and clone size follow that table, whereas D and trimming were derived from the DNA. The sample includes 100,000 to 130,000 clones, 65% to 80% of them seen just once. This TCR was sampled from a woman aged 40 to 55 with acute or convalescent COVID-19. This chain uses TRBV2 with TRBJ2-1; D is ambiguous. Specimen: peripheral blood. CDR3 residues: CAKQEDEQFF. The CDR3 DNA sequence: TGTGCCAAGCAGGAAGATGAGCAGTTCTTC.